The 26 T cell receptor beta chains presented below share a single source sample, sequenced in a study of identical twins. TCRdb itself ran the 5' RACE reads through MiXCR, one entry per CDR3 protein. The repertoire consists of about 200,000 distinct CDR3 sequences, with approximately 15% occurring once and the leading ten covering 40%. Separately, the same data were catalogued under a study of T cells expressing NK-cell markers.

The sequencing input was CD8+ T cells sorted from blood. The receptors derive from a woman under 30 in good health.

V is TRBV19 and J is TRBJ1-1, with D unclear. Between the trimmed V and J ends, which lost 3 bases and 6 bases, there was a span of 5 bases. Per germline, CDR1 LNHDA and CDR2 SQIVND (reference sequence). The CDR3 has 11 amino acids. CDR3 nucleotide sequence: TGTGCCAGTAGTATGACACCTGAAGCTTTCTTT. Translated: CASSMTPEAFF.

The chain is built from TRBV9 and TRBJ2-1; D is uncertain. The CDR3 consists of 13 residues. V dropped 4 bases and J dropped 7 bases, with 12 bases sitting between them. Germline V CDR1 and CDR2: SGDLS, YYNGEE. In DNA form, the CDR3 reads TGTGCCAGCAGCCCCCCCCCGGGTAATGAGCAGTTCTTC. Translating gives CASSPPPGNEQFF.

V usage is TRBV6-1 and J usage is TRBJ2-7, with D perhaps being TRBD1 or TRBD2 (5 bases each). Germline loops: CDR1 MNHNS, CDR2 SASEGT. The CDR3 consists of 13 residues. The V end lost 6 bases, the J end lost 6 bases, and 15 bases lay between the germline ends. In DNA, the CDR3 is TGTGCCAGCAGAGGGACCCTTTACTCCGAGCAGTACTTC. Its protein product is CASRGTLYSEQYF.

The CDR3 sequence: CASSFAGDTEAFF. In DNA, the CDR3 is TGTGCCAGCAGTTTCGCGGGCGACACTGAAGCTTTCTTT. The chain combines TRBV12-3 or TRBV12-4 with TRBJ1-1; no firm D call. The CDR3 is 13 residues long. Trimming removed 3 bases from V and 3 bases from J, with 8 bases in between.

This chain uses TRBV12-3 or TRBV12-4 with TRBJ1-1, with D uncertain. CDR3 length equals 13 residues. Deletions cut 7 bases from V and 2 bases from J, with 11 bases between. CDR3 amino acids: CASNAEDNTEAFF. DNA of the CDR3: TGTGCCAGCAATGCCGAGGATAACACTGAAGCTTTCTTT.

The chain recombines TRBV29-1 with TRBJ2-1, with a tentative D call TRBD1 (6 bases). CDR1 and CDR2 (germline): SQVTM, ANQGSEA. The CDR3 is made up of 14 amino acids. V was trimmed by 5 bases and J by 0 bases, leaving 11 bases between them. CDR3 sequence reads: CSVPLGASYNEQFF. The CDR3 coding sequence is TGCAGCGTTCCGTTGGGGGCCTCCTACAATGAGCAGTTCTTC.

This clonotype was recorded a few times. The chain has TRBV2 and TRBJ1-1; no clear D. This CDR3 has 13 residues. V gave up 4 bases and J gave up 8 bases, with 14 bases separating them. Germline V gene lookup returns CDR1 SNHLY and CDR2 FYNNEI. The CDR3: CASSVSSAGEAFF. CDR3 coding DNA: TGTGCCAGCAGTGTTAGTTCGGCAGGAGAAGCTTTCTTT.

This clonotype was recorded a few times. The chain recombines TRBV29-1 with TRBJ1-1; 9 bases are shared with TRBD1. V was pared by 6 bases and J by 1 base, with 3 bases of the junction left unmatched. Per the germline V gene, CDR1 is SQVTM and CDR2 is ANQGSEA. The CDR3 extends over 13 amino acids. The CDR3 here is CSVLQGANTEAFF. DNA of the CDR3: TGCAGCGTCCTACAGGGGGCGAACACTGAAGCTTTCTTT. The full variable domain, completed using reference TRBV29-1 and TRBJ1-1, is SAVISQKPSRDICQRGTSLTIQCQVDSQVTMMFWYRQQPGQSLTLIATANQGSEATYESGFVIDKFPISRPNLTFSTLTVSNMSPEDSSIYLCSVLQGANTEAFFGQGTRLTVV.

The genes are TRBV20-1 and TRBJ2-7, with 10 bases fitting TRBD1. CDR1 and CDR2 (germline): DFQATT, SNEGSKA (reference sequence). The CDR3 spans 16 residues. The ends lost 2 bases at V and 7 bases at J; junction bases unmatched: 14. CDR3 sequence reads: CSARQNRDRGVREQYF. CDR3 sequence (DNA): TGCAGTGCTAGACAAAACCGGGACAGGGGAGTGAGGGAGCAGTACTTC.

This clonotype was detected only a few times. The CDR3 here is CASRRPRDYGYTF. CDR3 nucleotides: TGTGCCAGCAGGCGGCCCCGGGACTATGGCTACACCTTC. The chain has TRBV7-9 and TRBJ1-2; no clear D. Germline V gene data show CDR1 as SEHNR and CDR2 as FQNEAQ (reference sequence). Trimming left V 6 bases short and J 3 bases short, with 11 bases between. This CDR3 contains 13 residues.

The rearrangement links TRBV6-5 to TRBJ1-1; D remains unclear. CDR3 length equals 11 residues. CDR1 is MNHEY, CDR2 SVGAGI, per germline. Deletions cut 8 bases from V and 1 base from J, with 5 bases between. CDR3 region: CASAQNTEAFF. CDR3 DNA sequence: TGTGCCAGCGCTCAGAACACTGAAGCTTTCTTT.

The V call is TRBV7-9, the J call TRBJ1-3, with D hard to call. V was clipped by 6 bases and J by 0 bases, with 9 bases between them. The CDR3 contains 14 residues. CDR1 SEHNR and CDR2 FQNEAQ come from the germline V gene (reference sequence). The CDR3 is CASRNEHSGNTIYF. As DNA, the CDR3 is TGTGCCAGCAGAAATGAACACTCTGGAAACACCATATATTTT.

CDR3 sequence reads: CASSSVGAEAFF. The CDR3 DNA reads as TGTGCCAGCAGCTCAGTCGGGGCTGAAGCTTTCTTT. The chain joins TRBV5-6 to TRBJ1-1; no clear D. The CDR3 consists of 12 residues. V shed 3 bases and J shed 6 bases, with 9 bases lying between them. Germline CDR1 is SGHDT and CDR2 is YYEEEE.

V gene TRBV12-3 or TRBV12-4 combines with J gene TRBJ2-6; D unclear. V shed 2 bases and J shed 0 bases, with 5 bases lying between them. The CDR3 extends over 15 amino acids. The CDR3 spells CASSLRASGANVLTF. CDR3 bases: TGTGCCAGCAGTTTAAGGGCCTCTGGGGCCAACGTCCTGACTTTC.

The chain uses TRBV6-1 and TRBJ2-4; either TRBD1 or TRBD2 may fit D (5 bases each). CDR3 length: 13 amino acids. The germline V gene has CDR1 MNHNS and CDR2 SASEGT. V lost 6 bases to trimming and J lost 7 bases, with 13 bases between them. The CDR3 sequence is CASRRDAGNIQYF. As DNA, the CDR3 is TGTGCCAGCAGAAGGGACGCTGGCAACATTCAGTACTTC.

The CDR3: CASSVSRYFEQFF. The CDR3 DNA reads as TGCGCCAGCAGTGTATCTAGGTATTTTGAGCAGTTCTTC. The rearrangement uses TRBV10-2 and TRBJ2-1; D unclear. Trimming cost V 4 bases and J 9 bases, with 13 bases left between them. The germline CDR1 and CDR2 sequences are WSHSY and SAAADI. The length of the CDR3 is 13 residues.

The gene calls are TRBV29-1 and TRBJ2-1; possible D gene TRBD1, 6 bases. From germline, CDR1 is SQVTM and CDR2 ANQGSEA. V was shortened by 6 bases and J by 2 bases, with 11 bases between the two germline ends. This CDR3 is built from 13 residues. Here the CDR3 DNA reads TGCAGCGTGAGGGGGACAACCTACAATGAGCAGTTCTTC. Its protein product is CSVRGTTYNEQFF.

The chain couples TRBV7-8 to TRBJ2-3; 11 nucleotides match TRBD2. This CDR3 region has 16 residues. The germline gives CDR1 SGHVS, CDR2 FQNEAQ. V lost 4 bases and J lost 3; bases outside the gene matches: 6. CDR3 region: CASSSATSGRTDTQYF. In DNA form, the CDR3 reads TGTGCCAGCAGCTCCGCTACTAGCGGGAGAACAGATACGCAGTATTTT.

In this sample, this clonotype turned up a few times. The J gene is TRBJ2-7, the V gene TRBV29-1, with 10 nucleotides matching TRBD1. The CDR3 loop spans 15 amino acids. V lost 2 bases to trimming and J lost 5 bases; unmatched junction nucleotides: 9. Germline lookup yields CDR1 SQVTM and CDR2 ANQGSEA. The CDR3: CSVEWGTGVPHEQYF. The CDR3 DNA follows: TGCAGCGTTGAATGGGGGACAGGGGTTCCCCACGAGCAGTACTTC.

This clonotype was recorded a few times. This chain uses TRBV3-1 with TRBJ2-7; 7 positions match TRBD1. This CDR3 is built from 15 residues. The germline gives CDR1 LGHDT, CDR2 YNNKEL (reference sequence). Germline trimming cut 1 base from V and 2 bases from J; bases unmatched to any gene: 5. For the CDR3, the DNA is TGTGCCAGCAGCCAAGCGAGGGGGCCAACCTACGAGCAGTACTTC. Amino acid sequence: CASSQARGPTYEQYF.

The rearrangement uses TRBV29-1 and TRBJ2-5; weak D call: TRBD2 (7 bases). From germline, CDR1 is SQVTM and CDR2 ANQGSEA. The CDR3 is 13 amino acids. Between the trimmed V and J ends, which lost 6 bases and 5 bases, there was a span of 16 bases. The CDR3 protein is CSVGRGAWETQYF. Written as DNA, the CDR3 is TGCAGCGTGGGTCGGGGGGCGTGGGAGACCCAGTACTTC.

The chain links TRBV15 to TRBJ1-1; the D gene is possibly TRBD1 (5 bases). The CDR3 is 14 amino acids. CDR1 is LNHNV and CDR2 is YYDKDF in the germline V gene (reference sequence). Trimming took 3 bases from V and 3 from J, leaving 11 bases between them. The CDR3 is CATSRSGRDTEAFF. As DNA, the CDR3 is TGTGCCACCAGCAGGTCAGGGAGGGACACTGAAGCTTTCTTT.

The CDR3 DNA is TGTGCCAGCTCACCCCTGGACAGGGCGGAGACCCAGTACTTC. Its protein is CASSPLDRAETQYF. This chain connects TRBV18 to TRBJ2-5, with TRBD1 matching over 8 bases. CDR3 size: 14 residues. The trim removed 3 bases at V and 5 bases at J, leaving 5 bases unmatched. From germline, CDR1 is KGHSH and CDR2 LQKENI.

The table lists this clonotype with a few counts. This chain connects TRBV7-9 to TRBJ2-7; perhaps TRBD2 as D (5 bases). The CDR3 extends over 14 amino acids. Germline V gene sequence: CDR1 SEHNR, CDR2 FQNEAQ (reference sequence). V dropped 5 bases and J dropped 3 bases, with 14 bases sitting between them. Here the CDR3 DNA reads TGTGCCAGCAGCCCCCTAGCTGGCTTCTACGAGCAGTACTTC. Its translation: CASSPLAGFYEQYF.

The chain links TRBV20-1 to TRBJ2-2, with D unresolved. Germline V CDR1 and CDR2: DFQATT, SNEGSKA (reference sequence). CDR3 size: 15 residues. The V end was cut by 5 bases, the J end by 5 bases, with 18 bases between. The CDR3 nucleotides are TGCAGTGCTCTCAACGTGGGTGTTGGGACCGGGGAGCTGTTTTTT. Its protein is CSALNVGVGTGELFF.

V usage is TRBV11-2 and J usage is TRBJ2-6; TRBD1 is a possible D gene (5 bases). V was cut by 7 bases and J by 0 bases, with 16 bases left in between. The CDR3 is 17 residues long. Germline V gives CDR1 SGHAT, CDR2 FQNNGV. The CDR3 region has the DNA TGTGCCAGCAACCCCAGGGCCTTAAGCTCTGGGGCCAACGTCCTGACTTTC. As protein: CASNPRALSSGANVLTF.